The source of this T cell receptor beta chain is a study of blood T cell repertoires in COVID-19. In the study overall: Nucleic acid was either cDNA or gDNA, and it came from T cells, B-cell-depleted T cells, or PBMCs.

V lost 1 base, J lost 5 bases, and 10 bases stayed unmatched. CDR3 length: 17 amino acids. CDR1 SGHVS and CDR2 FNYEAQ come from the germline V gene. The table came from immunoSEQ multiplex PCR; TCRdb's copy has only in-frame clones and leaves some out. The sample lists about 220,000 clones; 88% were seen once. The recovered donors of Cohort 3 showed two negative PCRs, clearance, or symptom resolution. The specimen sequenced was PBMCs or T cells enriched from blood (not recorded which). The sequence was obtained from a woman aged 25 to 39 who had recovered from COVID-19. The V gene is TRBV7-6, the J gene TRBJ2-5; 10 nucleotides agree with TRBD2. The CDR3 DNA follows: TGTGCCAGCAGCTTAGAAAGCGGGGGGGATTCTTCCGAGACCCAGTACTTC. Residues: CASSLESGGDSSETQYF.